This TCR beta chain appears in the sequencing data of a study of T cell responses to AZD1222 COVID-19 vaccine. Study observations and caveats: No day 14 peak samples; only post-peak repertoires were characterized. CD4 TCRs linked to vaccination spanned spike, dominating at 160-218 and 743-854.

Second-dose recipients at about 4 or about 12 weeks were treated as one pooled group. The data were produced by immunoSEQ multiplex PCR, yet TCRdb's version contains in-frame clones alone and is incomplete. The data contain approximately 150,000 clones, more than 85% of them singletons. Comments on this clone: What it binds is unknown.

CDR1 and CDR2 (germline): SGDLS, YYNGEE. The CDR3 is 14 amino acids. The V end was cut by 4 bases, the J end by 1 base, with 11 bases between. Sequenced here: peripheral blood, sampled 28 days after the second AZD1222 dose. The chain employs TRBV9 and TRBJ1-1; perhaps TRBD1 as D (5 bases). The origin of this receptor is an adult who received the AZD1222 COVID-19 vaccine. This CDR3 is CASSPFDRNTEAFF. As DNA, the CDR3 is TGTGCCAGCAGCCCCTTTGACAGGAACACTGAAGCTTTCTTT.